One T cell receptor (beta chain) is described in this entry. Its antigen has not been determined. No base qualities exist here, and no much larger clone lies one base off it. After less than eleven days of culture, CD4+ T cells were isolated with the EasySep CD4+ T cell isolation kit. Each participant got two doses of an mRNA SARS-CoV-2 vaccine, either BNT162b2 or mRNA-1273. None of the healthy vaccine recipients had a prior SARS-CoV-2 infection, which was confirmed by nucleocapsid antibody tests that came back negative both before and after vaccination. Half of the culture medium was replaced with fresh IL-2-containing medium on days 3 and 7. Each peptide stimulation condition was cultured in triplicate wells unless otherwise noted. Using Ficoll-Paque Plus gradient centrifugation, PBMC were separated from whole blood and then either used fresh or cryopreserved at -140C. The QIAamp micro DNA kit was used to extract genomic DNA from the cultured CD4+ T cells.

The source of the sample is a study of vaccination effects on CD4 cells after COVID-19 (dated by TCRdb to 2022 to 2024). Background for the entire study: In the ViraFEST assay, PBMC were stimulated with viral peptide pools, and antigen-specific CD4+ T cell clonotypes were then identified by expansion using TCR sequencing. Across the study, the median time from the second dose to post-vaccine sampling was 72 days (range 14 to 241). Approximately 2.1 million PBMC per well were cultured in IMDM with roughly 5% human AB serum, roughly 11 IU/ml IL-2 and gentamicin, plus 10 ug/ml peptides. The study compared SARS-CoV-2 spike-specific CD4+ TCR repertoires before and after mRNA vaccination in COVID-19 convalescent patients and infection-naive vaccine recipients. Altogether, about 10 COVID-19 convalescent patients and a few SARS-CoV-2-naive healthy vaccine recipients made up the full study. In the study, cultures from other donors were sequenced using the Oncomine TCR Beta short-read assay on an Illumina iSeq 100.

Results the study describes overall, beyond this receptor: Only a small number of convalescent patients were included, and no early post-infection timepoints were available, which limited the study. Marked clonal contraction was observed in both infection-induced and vaccine-induced clones at late post-vaccination timepoints, consistent with waning T cell responses. In healthy vaccine recipients, vaccine-induced clones were almost all SARS-CoV-2 mono-reactive, with only 1 of 255 cross-reactive with common cold coronaviruses.

Libraries were made using the immunoSEQ multiplex PCR assay. TCR beta CDR3 sequencing was performed on DNA from the cultured, isolated CD4+ T cells. As for how the authors treated the data: Non-productive TCR sequences were removed, reads were trimmed to the CDR3 region, and CDR3s of at least 7 amino acids were retained. The MANAFEST web app was used to pick out antigen-specific clonotypes by comparing their expansion in peptide wells with that in reference cultures. Positive clones required FDR<0.05 expansion versus reference and all other wells, odds ratio above 5, and frequency above 0.1% in two replicate wells. A clonotype was defined as cross-reactive if the clonotype was significantly expanded both in SARS-CoV-2 spike wells and in at least one common cold coronavirus spike condition. Using the stringdist R package, CDR3 similarity was measured by Levenshtein distance, and unrooted trees were constructed with ape in R 3.6.1. Drawn from immuneACCESS, this table holds only the in-frame rearrangements with V and J called that TCRdb kept. Clones are partly lost; checked studies trace under half to an unresolved V gene and leave the rest unexplained. The V and J calls and clone size are taken from that table; D and trimming were inferred from the DNA. This sample has about 45,000 clones in its table, and approximately 70% of those were observed once. The ten largest make up less than 10% of the sample.

The receptor was isolated from a human donor who received a COVID-19 vaccine. Sample: CD4+ T cells from PBMCs cultured without peptide, taken after COVID-19 vaccination.

At the DNA level, the sequence is TGTGCCAGCAGGGGGGGACAGGCGGGGATCTACGAGCAGTACTTC. Translation gives CASRGGQAGIYEQYF. The chain employs TRBV6-5 and TRBJ2-7, with 8 bases aligning to TRBD1. The germline V gene yields MNHEY for CDR1 and SVGAGI for CDR2. Unmatched junction bases come to 10, with V trimmed by 6 bases and J by 3 bases. The CDR3 contains 15 residues, cysteine and phenylalanine counted. Of the read, only the CDR3 DNA is kept; its 45 bases are in frame from base 1.